The 17 T cell receptor beta chains reported below all come from one sample, sequenced in a study of STAT3 mutations in large granular lymphocyte leukemia. Study observations and caveats: Every T-LGLL patient had at least one immunodominant TCRbeta clonotype.

Assay used: immunoSEQ multiplex PCR; TCRdb lists only in-frame clones, some missing. The sample shows 9,000 to 9,500 clones, 88% of them seen only once. The antigens of these receptors remain unknown. Sequenced input: peripheral blood mononuclear cells. Receptors were obtained from an elderly man with T-cell large granular lymphocyte leukemia. Some clones in this sample may be carry-over from other donors' samples.

The chain carries TRBV5-6 and TRBJ1-6; unclear D gene. Per germline, CDR1 SGHDT and CDR2 YYEEEE. The ends were cut back, 4 bases at V and 5 bases at J, with 13 bases in the middle. This CDR3 is 15 amino acids long. CDR3 nucleotides: TGTGCCAGCAGCAAGATACTAAAACATAATTCACCCCTCCACTTT. Amino acids: CASSKILKHNSPLHF.

In its sample, this clone was seen a few times. This chain links TRBV5-1 with TRBJ1-3; D ambiguous. The CDR3 contains 15 residues. In germline, CDR1 is SGHRS, CDR2 YFSETQ. The V end lost 4 bases, the J end lost 9 bases, and 20 bases lay between the germline ends. CDR3 sequence reads: CASSMYFLCLGTIYF. The DNA for the CDR3 is TGCGCCAGCAGCATGTACTTCCTGTGCCTGGGCACCATATATTTT.

This chain connects TRBV7-2 to TRBJ1-6; D is unresolved. Germline V gives CDR1 SGHTA, CDR2 FQGNSA. V lost 5 bases and J 7 bases, leaving 18 bases between the germline ends. This CDR3 is built from 16 residues. The CDR3, as DNA: TGTGCCAGCAGCACACCCCTAAGAGGGCGGAATTCACCCCTCCACTTT. Its protein is CASSTPLRGRNSPLHF.

This chain uses TRBV5-1 with TRBJ1-2; tentatively, D is TRBD1 (5 bases). Trimming took 6 bases from V and 3 from J, leaving 15 bases between them. The germline CDR1 and CDR2 sequences are SGHRS and YFSETQ. The CDR3 runs 14 residues. The CDR3 coding sequence is TGCGCCAGCACCGACCCGGGGGTCCACTATGGCTACACCTTC. Encoded protein: CASTDPGVHYGYTF.

The chain has TRBV5-1 and TRBJ2-2; D gene unclear. Germline loops: CDR1 SGHRS, CDR2 YFSETQ. The V and J ends lost 4 bases and 0 bases respectively, with 10 bases between them. This CDR3 comprises 15 residues. CDR3 bases: TGCGCCAGCAGCGGACGGGCTTCGAACACCGGGGAGCTGTTTTTT. Residues: CASSGRASNTGELFF.

The chain uses TRBV27 and TRBJ2-2; TRBD1 might be the D (5 bases). The CDR3 spans 18 residues. V was cut by 2 bases and J by 1 base, with 17 bases left in between. Looked up from germline, CDR1 is MNHEY and CDR2 is SMNVEV (reference sequence). This CDR3 is CASSLQGMAWGNTGELFF. CDR3 in DNA: TGTGCCAGCAGTTTACAGGGAATGGCGTGGGGGAACACCGGGGAGCTGTTTTTT.

The genes are TRBV7-9 and TRBJ1-2, with 8 bases that match TRBD1. Per germline, CDR1 SEHNR and CDR2 FQNEAQ (reference sequence). The trim removed 6 bases at V and 2 bases at J, leaving 8 bases unmatched. The CDR3 consists of 15 residues. CDR3 nucleotides: TGTGCCAGCAGATCTGACAGGGGCCGGAACTATGGCTACACCTTC. Protein product: CASRSDRGRNYGYTF.

The gene calls are TRBV5-4 and TRBJ2-7; 10 bases are shared with TRBD1. The length of the CDR3 is 14 residues. Germline CDR1 SGHNT, CDR2 YYREEE (reference sequence). The V gene end was trimmed by 4 bases and the J gene end by 6 bases; junction bases not matched to a gene: 7. This chain's CDR3 is CASSKDDRGREQYF. Written as DNA, the CDR3 is TGTGCCAGCAGCAAGGATGACAGGGGGCGCGAGCAGTACTTC.

This clone has only one observation. The J gene is TRBJ2-1, the V gene TRBV7-9, with 10 bases that match TRBD2. The V segment lost 7 bases and the J segment 8 bases; nucleotides outside the gene matches: 8. The CDR3 is 14 residues long. The V gene's germline CDR1 is SEHNR and CDR2 FQNEAQ (reference sequence). The CDR3 reads CASILAGLWDEQFF. The CDR3 DNA is TGTGCCAGCATACTAGCGGGGCTTTGGGATGAGCAGTTCTTC.

This clone has just one count. The rearrangement joins TRBV7-9 to TRBJ2-7; D call uncertain. Trimming stripped 3 bases from V and 0 bases from J, with 6 bases between. CDR1 and CDR2 from the germline V gene are SEHNR and FQNEAQ (reference sequence). CDR3 length: 13 amino acids. CDR3 residues: CASSFLGSYEQYF. The CDR3, as DNA: TGTGCCAGCAGCTTTCTGGGCTCCTACGAGCAGTACTTC. Full variable domain (missing parts from reference TRBV7-9 and TRBJ2-7): DTGVSQNPRHKITKRGQNVTFRCDPISEHNRLYWYRQTLGQGPEFLTYFQNEAQLEKSRLLSDRFSAERPKGSFSTLEIQRTEQGDSAMYLCASSFLGSYEQYFGPGTRLTVT.

The chain links TRBV10-3 to TRBJ1-1, with 7 bases identical to TRBD1. The CDR3 runs 14 residues. V was clipped by 5 bases and J by 3 bases; unmatched bases: 6. The germline V gene encodes CDR1 ENHRY and CDR2 SYGVKD. In DNA form, the CDR3 reads TGTGCCATCAGTCTAGGGGGCGGGTACACTGAAGCTTTCTTT. Translating it yields CAISLGGGYTEAFF.

The J gene is TRBJ2-3, the V gene TRBV7-8; D is perhaps TRBD1 (7 bases). V lost 5 bases, J lost 6 bases, and 18 bases lay in between. The CDR3 is 15 amino acids. Germline values: CDR1 SGHVS, CDR2 FQNEAQ. CDR3 coding DNA: TGTGCCAGCAGCCTAAACTCAGGGGGGAGGGATACGCAGTATTTT. Translating gives CASSLNSGGRDTQYF.

This chain connects TRBV6-1 to TRBJ2-7; D not resolved. The germline V gene has CDR1 MNHNS and CDR2 SASEGT. The CDR3 is 12 residues long. The V gene lost 4 bases and the J gene lost 7 bases, with 11 bases spanning the gap. The CDR3 nucleotides are TGTGCCAGCAGTGTTTGGACCGGGGAGCAGTACTTC. It translates to CASSVWTGEQYF.

This chain joins TRBV7-9 and TRBJ2-3; 7 bases align to TRBD1. Germline V gene sequence: CDR1 SEHNR, CDR2 FQNEAQ (reference sequence). The CDR3 sequence is 14 residues long. Unmatched junction bases numbered 3, after V lost 5 bases and J lost 1 base. As DNA, the CDR3 is TGTGCCAGCAGCCAAGGGACAGGCACAGATACGCAGTATTTT. It codes for CASSQGTGTDTQYF.

The chain combines TRBV4-2 with TRBJ2-7; D may be TRBD1 or TRBD2 (6 bases each). Germline loops: CDR1 LGHNA, CDR2 YNFKEQ. The CDR3 is made up of 14 amino acids. Between the trimmed V and J ends, which lost 3 bases and 1 base, there was a span of 10 bases. The DNA for the CDR3 is TGTGCCAGCAGCCACGGGGGCGCTTCCTACGAGCAGTACTTC. It yields the protein CASSHGGASYEQYF.

This chain joins TRBV15 and TRBJ1-2; TRBD1 might be the D (5 bases). V shed 2 bases and J shed 3 bases, with 19 bases lying between them. Looked up from germline, CDR1 is LNHNV and CDR2 is YYDKDF (reference sequence). This CDR3 has 17 residues. The CDR3 DNA follows: TGTGCCACCAGCAGATATCACCGGGACCGAGGGGACTATGGCTACACCTTC. This encodes CATSRYHRDRGDYGYTF.

This clone occurred a few times. This chain connects TRBV5-4 to TRBJ1-1; D unresolved. The CDR3 has 13 residues. Germline V gives CDR1 SGHNT, CDR2 YYREEE (reference sequence). The germline V and J ends were trimmed by 5 bases and 8 bases, with 16 bases remaining between them. The CDR3 nucleotides read TGTGCCAGCAGACCGGACGGACGTTGGGAAGCTTTCTTT. It specifies CASRPDGRWEAFF.